These T cell receptor beta chains were read from a single sample in a study of shared clonotypes between healthy human individuals. Some clones are missing from TCRdb's copy, which holds only in-frame ones; the method was immunoSEQ multiplex PCR. The sample lists 2 million to 2.5 million clones, roughly 94% occurring once. Sequencing was done on a sample of naive CD8+ T cells sorted from blood. The receptor source for this set is a man between 18 and 29 years old in good health. Each CDR3 is given with its conserved first and last residue. D genes are given only for firm matches.

>TRBV11-2|TRBJ2-1|TRBD2
CASSLGERGIYNEQFF
>TRBV4-1|TRBJ2-6|.
CASSQGDGRLSGANVLTF
>TRBV4-3|TRBJ1-4|TRBD1
CASRLRSGGAYEKLFF
>TRBV27|TRBJ2-1|.
CASGRTEQFF
>TRBV27|TRBJ1-6|.
CASSLRAGVGLLNSPLHF
>TRBV4-1|TRBJ1-6|TRBD1
CASSQDRGWSPLHF
>TRBV5-6|TRBJ2-1|.
CASSLGGIDEQFF
>TRBV27|TRBJ2-1|TRBD2
CASSTTGTRGYNEQFF
>TRBV7-2|TRBJ1-2|TRBD1
CASSEGTGGVYGYTF
>TRBV28|TRBJ2-2|.
CASSLYTDSYTGELFF
>TRBV11-3|TRBJ2-1|TRBD2
CASSPGTTYNEQFF
>TRBV28|TRBJ2-3|.
CASSKSGSTDTQYF
>TRBV7-9|TRBJ2-7|TRBD2
CASSLAPSGGPYEQYF
>TRBV7-2|TRBJ2-3|.
CASSLVGGQLTDTQYF
>TRBV5-1|TRBJ2-1|.
CASSLALQGSSYNEQFF
>TRBV5-4|TRBJ2-7|.
CAWLGGTSYEQYF
>TRBV11-2|TRBJ2-7|.
CASSPGAGDEQYF
>TRBV27|TRBJ1-3|.
CASSFTQAPGNTIYF
>TRBV6-5|TRBJ2-3|TRBD1
CASSLTGASTDTQYF
>TRBV25-1|TRBJ1-2|.
CASSESPGGGYGYTF
>TRBV19|TRBJ1-2|.
CASSIDPTRTAQGTNYGYTF
>TRBV29-1|TRBJ2-5|TRBD2
CSVGALLREIQETQYF
>TRBV9|TRBJ2-5|TRBD1
CASSATGSQETQYF
>TRBV11-3|TRBJ2-5|.
CASSPGLDGTQYF
>TRBV14|TRBJ2-2|.
CASSLYNTGELFF
>TRBV4-3|TRBJ2-7|TRBD2
CASSQESASGLYEQYF
>TRBV4-3|TRBJ2-7|.
CASSSDRSFYEQYF
>TRBV9|TRBJ2-5|.
CASSVGVYQETQYF
>TRBV2|TRBJ1-1|TRBD1
CASSAGQINTEAFF
>TRBV29-1|TRBJ1-2|.
CSVEDRIDTSEANYGYTF
>TRBV7-3|TRBJ2-1|.
CASSLASQSNSEQFF
>TRBV5-1|TRBJ2-3|.
CASSLRQLNTDTQYF
>TRBV29-1|TRBJ1-2|TRBD1
CSVDSTGDYGYTF
>TRBV5-4|TRBJ2-1|.
CASSHGYEQFF
>TRBV6-4|TRBJ2-4|TRBD1
CASSNPGTGTLAKNIQYF
>TRBV27|TRBJ1-6|TRBD1
CASSLTGVSPLHF